The 29 T cell receptor beta chains below come from one sample, sequenced in a study of T cells after yellow fever vaccination. Via MiXCR, TCRdb re-called the 5' RACE reads, giving one row per CDR3 protein. The profile shows just over 250,000 distinct CDR3 sequences, about 5.2% of them singletons. The specimen was CD4+ T cells sorted from PBMCs, collected on the day of the yellow fever booster vaccination. The receptors shown here come from a man younger than 35 who received the YFV17D yellow fever vaccine.

V and J are TRBV29-1 and TRBJ2-3; TRBD1 matches 8 bases. This CDR3 has 12 amino acids. Germline V CDR1 and CDR2: SQVTM, ANQGSEA. Trimming at V came to 7 bases and at J to 3 bases, leaving 3 bases not matched to a gene. CDR3 sequence reads: CSADRGTDTQYF. CDR3 DNA sequence: TGCAGCGCTGACAGGGGAACAGATACGCAGTATTTT.

This clonotype was seen at least ten times. The rearrangement joins TRBV7-2 to TRBJ2-5; 8 bases are shared with TRBD2. Per germline, CDR1 SGHTA and CDR2 FQGNSA. With 2 bases clipped from V and 5 bases from J, the junction kept 4 bases outside the gene matches. CDR3 length: 14 residues. The CDR3 loop reads CASSLRRGEETQYF. The CDR3, as DNA: TGTGCCAGCAGCTTACGGCGGGGGGAGGAGACCCAGTACTTC.

In this sample, this clonotype turned up a few times. The chain uses TRBV6-2 or TRBV6-3 and TRBJ2-1; the match to TRBD2 covers 8 bases. V lost 0 bases, J lost 5 bases, and 12 bases stayed unmatched. CDR1 MNHEY and CDR2 SVGEGT come from the germline V gene. The CDR3 is 18 amino acids. The CDR3 DNA reads as TGTGCCAGCAGTTACTCGAGATTTACGGGGGGGCGGAACAATGAGCAGTTCTTC. Amino acid sequence: CASSYSRFTGGRNNEQFF.

The V call is TRBV7-3, the J call TRBJ2-3; TRBD1 matches at 9 bases. V lost 5 bases and J lost 3; bases outside the gene matches: 9. CDR3 length equals 16 residues. The V gene's germline CDR1 is SGHTA and CDR2 FQGTGA. As DNA, the CDR3 is TGTGCCAGCAGCGTCCGACAGGGGGGAAGAACAGATACGCAGTATTTT. Its translation: CASSVRQGGRTDTQYF.

J is TRBJ2-3 and V is TRBV5-1; 7 nucleotides align to TRBD1. Trimming cost V 4 bases and J 2 bases; bases outside gene matches: 13. Germline CDR1 is SGHRS and CDR2 is YFSETQ. The CDR3 spans 17 residues. DNA of the CDR3: TGCGCCAGCAGCAACCGAATAAGGACAGGCCCCACAGATACGCAGTATTTT. Translated: CASSNRIRTGPTDTQYF.

This clonotype was found many times. The V gene is TRBV2, the J gene TRBJ2-2, with no clear D. The V end lost 3 bases, the J end lost 7 bases, and 9 bases lay between the germline ends. CDR3 length: 13 amino acids. Germline V gives CDR1 SNHLY, CDR2 FYNNEI. CDR3 amino acids: CASSDVAFGELFF. The DNA for the CDR3 is TGTGCCAGCAGTGATGTGGCCTTCGGGGAGCTGTTTTTT.

This clonotype was counted only a few times. The rearrangement links TRBV5-4 to TRBJ2-2, with 8 nucleotides matching TRBD1. The germline V gene encodes CDR1 SGHNT and CDR2 YYREEE (reference sequence). CDR3 length: 15 amino acids. V lost 9 bases, J lost 2 bases, and 9 bases stayed unmatched. The CDR3 DNA reads as TGTGCCACCGGGCGTGGACAGGGTAACACCGGGGAGCTGTTTTTT. This encodes CATGRGQGNTGELFF.

V gene TRBV6-5 combines with J gene TRBJ2-1; D might be TRBD2 (7 bases). The V gene's germline CDR1 is MNHEY and CDR2 SVGAGI. The CDR3 runs 13 residues. V gave up 7 bases and J gave up 8 bases, with 15 bases separating them. The CDR3 is CASKWGGGDEQFF. The CDR3 DNA follows: TGTGCCAGCAAGTGGGGGGGCGGCGATGAGCAGTTCTTC.

This clonotype appeared many times. This CDR3 reads CSASGDRPSGVGTGELFF. The CDR3 nucleotides are TGCAGTGCTAGTGGTGACCGACCTAGCGGGGTTGGCACCGGGGAGCTGTTTTTT. The rearrangement links TRBV20-1 to TRBJ2-2; TRBD2 matches at 9 bases. Germline-derived CDR1 and CDR2 are DFQATT and SNEGSKA (reference sequence). The V segment lost 3 bases and the J segment 4 bases; nucleotides outside the gene matches: 15. This CDR3 is built from 18 residues.

Many counts were recorded for this clonotype. The J gene is TRBJ2-5, the V gene TRBV11-2; possibly TRBD1 for D (6 bases). Germline assignment: CDR1 SGHAT and CDR2 FQNNGV. V was clipped by 8 bases and J by 2 bases, with 12 bases between them. The CDR3 totals 13 residues. The CDR3 reads CASSGTPQETQYF. CDR3 bases: TGTGCCAGCTCCGGGACACCTCAAGAGACCCAGTACTTC.

This clonotype was detected a few times. This chain links TRBV19 with TRBJ2-3; D is ambiguous. Germline CDR1 and CDR2: LNHDA and SQIVND (reference sequence). The CDR3 has 15 residues. Trimming removed 5 bases from V and 7 bases from J, with 19 bases in between. The CDR3 protein is CASSLLLQRPNTQYF. Here the CDR3 DNA reads TGTGCCAGTAGTTTGTTGCTCCAGAGACCCAATACGCAGTATTTT.

The table lists this clonotype with a few counts. The chain has TRBV5-4 and TRBJ2-3; 8 nucleotides line up with TRBD1. This CDR3 has 13 residues. Germline V gene data show CDR1 as SGHNT and CDR2 as YYREEE (reference sequence). Trimming removed 4 bases from V and 6 bases from J; junction bases left unmatched: 4. CDR3 amino acids: CASSPDREDTQYF. DNA for the CDR3: TGTGCCAGCAGCCCGGACAGGGAGGATACGCAGTATTTT.

This clonotype has a handful of counts. This rearrangement joins TRBV5-1 to TRBJ2-3; 7 bases line up with TRBD1. With V trimmed by 3 bases and J by 4 bases, 5 bases remained unmatched. CDR1 and CDR2 (germline): SGHRS, YFSETQ. The CDR3 has 14 amino acids. CDR3 bases: TGCGCCAGCAGCTCGTTCCAGGGGGCAGATACGCAGTATTTT. Translating it yields CASSSFQGADTQYF.

This clonotype was recorded many times. The V gene is TRBV6-5, the J gene TRBJ2-7, with D perhaps matching TRBD1 or TRBD2 (5 bases each). The CDR3 is made up of 15 amino acids. V shed 6 bases and J shed 2 bases, with 17 bases lying between them. Germline CDR1 and CDR2: MNHEY and SVGAGI. CDR3 DNA: TGTGCCAGCAGCCCGGACGGGGCACGAGCCTACGAGCAGTACGTC. It is translated as CASSPDGARAYEQYV.

This clonotype was observed a handful of times. J is TRBJ2-1 and V is TRBV5-1, with 13 bases aligning to TRBD2. Germline assignment: CDR1 SGHRS and CDR2 YFSETQ. There are 17 residues in the CDR3. V gave up 1 base and J gave up 2 bases; unmatched junction bases: 3. CDR3 sequence: CASSLRLAGGPYNEQFF. The CDR3, as DNA: TGCGCCAGCAGCTTGAGACTAGCGGGGGGCCCCTACAATGAGCAGTTCTTC.

Only a few counts were recorded for this clonotype. V usage is TRBV7-2 and J usage is TRBJ1-5; 7 bases fit TRBD1. The CDR3 extends over 15 amino acids. CDR1 and CDR2 from the germline V gene are SGHTA and FQGNSA. The V segment lost 5 bases and the J segment 3 bases; nucleotides outside the gene matches: 7. DNA for the CDR3: TGTGCCAGCAGCCAGTGGACAGGCCTCAATCAGCCCCAGCATTTT. Protein product: CASSQWTGLNQPQHF.

V usage is TRBV29-1 and J usage is TRBJ1-4; 7 nucleotides agree with TRBD1. Losses at the gene ends were 7 bases for V and 7 bases for J; bases not matched to a gene: 12. The CDR3 is 14 residues long. Germline CDR1 reads SQVTM; CDR2 reads ANQGSEA. The CDR3 coding sequence is TGCAGCGCTCAACCCCGACAGGGTAGTGAAAAACTGTTTTTT. Its translation is CSAQPRQGSEKLFF.

This clonotype was seen many times. The V gene is TRBV18, the J gene TRBJ1-3, with D possibly TRBD1 on 6 matching bases. This CDR3 region has 15 residues. Germline V lookup: CDR1 KGHSH, CDR2 LQKENI. Trimming cost V 1 base and J 8 bases, with 15 bases left between them. CDR3 sequence (DNA): TGTGCCAGCTCACCACTTCAGGGACAACGGGACACCATATATTTT. Its translation: CASSPLQGQRDTIYF.

This clonotype was seen more than once but under ten times. The chain recombines TRBV18 with TRBJ2-5, with D possibly TRBD1 on 6 matching bases. This CDR3 is built from 13 residues. Trimming stripped 6 bases from V and 5 bases from J, with 13 bases between. CDR1 and CDR2 from the germline V gene are KGHSH and LQKENI. The CDR3 nucleotides are TGTGCCAGCTCCCAGGGGCTGATGGAGACCCAGTACTTC. Its translation is CASSQGLMETQYF.

This clonotype was detected only a few times. The V gene is TRBV5-5, the J gene TRBJ1-1; 7 positions match TRBD1. CDR3 size: 16 residues. Per germline, CDR1 SGHKS and CDR2 YYEKEE (reference sequence). V dropped 5 bases and J dropped 0; count of bases not matched to a gene: 10. Here the CDR3 DNA reads TGTGCCAGCAGGCTCATTCCCGGGACAGTGAACACTGAAGCTTTCTTT. Residues: CASRLIPGTVNTEAFF.

The table lists this clonotype with many counts. V usage is TRBV6-5 and J usage is TRBJ1-5; 8 nucleotides agree with TRBD1. The CDR3 spans 15 residues. J gave up 1 base and V 4 bases, and 3 bases lay outside the gene matches. Germline CDR1 reads MNHEY; CDR2 reads SVGAGI. CDR3 amino acids: CASSWTGSSNQPQHF. For the CDR3, the DNA is TGTGCCAGCAGTTGGACAGGGTCAAGCAATCAGCCCCAGCATTTT.

The CDR3 is CASSQLNRAVAPLHF. The CDR3 DNA is TGTGCCAGCAGCCAGTTAAACAGGGCGGTCGCACCCCTCCACTTT. This rearrangement joins TRBV5-6 to TRBJ1-6; the D gene is possibly TRBD1 (6 bases). The CDR3 contains 15 residues. V lost 4 bases, J lost 11 bases, and 19 bases lay in between. The germline CDR1 and CDR2 sequences are SGHDT and YYEEEE. Full variable domain (missing parts from reference TRBV5-6 and TRBJ1-6): DAGVTQSPTHLIKTRGQQVTLRCSPKSGHDTVSWYQQALGQGPQFIFQYYEEEERQRGNFPDRFSGHQFPNYSSELNVNALLLGDSALYLCASSQLNRAVAPLHFGNGTRLTVT.

The chain joins TRBV19 to TRBJ1-5; D gene ambiguous. In germline, CDR1 is LNHDA, CDR2 SQIVND (reference sequence). This CDR3 region has 14 residues. Trimming left V 9 bases short and J 6 bases short, with 18 bases between. The CDR3 is CASRTGSRGQPQHF. CDR3 DNA sequence: TGTGCCAGCAGAACCGGGTCGCGTGGTCAGCCCCAGCATTTT.

V gene TRBV28 combines with J gene TRBJ2-5; TRBD2 agrees at 9 bases. V trimming: 1 base; J trimming: 6 bases; junction bases outside the gene matches: 6. Germline V gene lookup returns CDR1 MDHEN and CDR2 SYDVKM. The CDR3 totals 15 residues. The CDR3 spells CASSLYSGGEKTQYF. Here the CDR3 DNA reads TGTGCCAGCAGTTTATATAGCGGGGGCGAAAAGACCCAGTACTTC.

V usage is TRBV10-2 and J usage is TRBJ2-3; TRBD2 agrees at 10 bases. CDR3 length: 13 residues. V lost 8 bases to trimming and J lost 10 bases; unmatched junction nucleotides: 9. Germline V gene data show CDR1 as WSHSY and CDR2 as SAAADI. CDR3 bases: TGCGCCAGCGGGCTAGCGGGAGCCGGTGCGCAGTATTTT. This encodes CASGLAGAGAQYF.

Ten or more counts support this clonotype. The chain uses TRBV7-9 and TRBJ2-1, with TRBD2 matching over 8 bases. The germline V gene encodes CDR1 SEHNR and CDR2 FQNEAQ (reference sequence). The CDR3 consists of 13 residues. V lost 3 bases and J lost 8; bases outside the gene matches: 3. CDR3 nucleotides: TGTGCCAGCAGCTTCACCGGGGGGGATGAGCAGTTCTTC. The encoded protein is CASSFTGGDEQFF.

The chain links TRBV9 to TRBJ1-3; D is unclear. Trimming stripped 0 bases from V and 0 bases from J, with 7 bases between. The V gene's germline CDR1 is SGDLS and CDR2 YYNGEE. This CDR3 is 15 amino acids long. CDR3 region: CASSVDEYSGNTIYF. As DNA, the CDR3 is TGTGCCAGCAGCGTAGATGAATACTCTGGAAACACCATATATTTT.

This rearrangement joins TRBV27 to TRBJ1-3, with D possibly TRBD1 on 6 matching bases. Germline assignment: CDR1 MNHEY and CDR2 SMNVEV (reference sequence). The CDR3 extends over 16 amino acids. With 5 bases removed from V and 0 bases from J, the gap between germline ends came to 14 bases. CDR3 protein: CASSPRDTYSGNTIYF. The CDR3 region has the DNA TGTGCCAGCAGTCCCCGGGACACTTACTCTGGAAACACCATATATTTT.

This clonotype was seen ten or more times. This sequence joins TRBV5-4 and TRBJ2-1; tentatively, D is TRBD2 (6 bases). Trimming removed 1 base from V and 5 bases from J, with 10 bases in between. The CDR3 has 14 residues. The V gene's germline CDR1 is SGHNT and CDR2 YYREEE (reference sequence). This CDR3 is CASSLNWEDNEQFF. CDR3 DNA: TGTGCCAGCAGCTTGAACTGGGAGGACAATGAGCAGTTCTTC.